This T cell receptor (beta chain) derives from a study of cytomegalovirus exposure and HLA in healthy donors. PCR involved 60 Vbeta and 13 Jbeta primers. This table comes from immunoSEQ multiplex PCR, and its TCRdb copy is limited to in-frame clones, with some not included. The sample lists approximately 160,000 clones; over 70% were seen once. V lost 3 bases and J 6 bases, leaving 15 bases between the germline ends. This CDR3 contains 15 residues. The germline V gene encodes CDR1 MDHEN and CDR2 SYDVKM. On this clone: What it binds is unknown.

Study results and limitations: As a later analysis revealed, most CMV-associated TCR beta chains appeared HLA-restricted. Later analysis showed TCR association rates varying by HLA locus, highest for DRB1 and lowest for HLA-C. The authors listed about 170 TCR beta chains as cytomegalovirus-associated.

The TCR sequence derives from a man aged 25 to 40 in good health and CMV-seropositive. This rearrangement joins TRBV28 to TRBJ1-5; possible D gene TRBD1, 5 bases. The sample taken for sequencing was PBMCs. The CDR3 region is CASSFPLTGGQPQHF. CDR3 sequence (DNA): TGTGCCAGCAGTTTCCCTTTAACAGGCGGTCAGCCCCAGCATTTT.